This T cell receptor beta chain stems from a study of OX40 agonist ivuxolimab in advanced cancers. Study conclusions and caveats: Expanded clones tended on average to be more numerous among CD8+ T cells than CD4+.

Concerning this clone itself: Antigen specificity is unknown.

Profiled with immunoSEQ multiplex PCR; TCRdb holds only in-frame clones, not every one. There are tens of thousands of clones in the sample; almost 85% occur only once, and approximately 8% lies in the top ten. The CDR3 spans 14 residues. The junction had 2 bases not matched to a gene; V was cut back by 3 bases and J by 0 bases. Germline CDR1 reads MDHEN; CDR2 reads SYDVKM. This sequence joins TRBV28 and TRBJ2-7; 7 bases line up with TRBD2. The material was CD4+ or CD8+ T cells sorted from blood, obtained in a trial of the OX40 agonist ivuxolimab. The receptor was isolated from an adult with an advanced solid tumor such as melanoma, head and neck, liver or kidney cancer. This CDR3 is CASSLGGISYEQYF. The CDR3 coding sequence is TGTGCCAGCAGTTTGGGGGGGATCTCCTACGAGCAGTACTTC.